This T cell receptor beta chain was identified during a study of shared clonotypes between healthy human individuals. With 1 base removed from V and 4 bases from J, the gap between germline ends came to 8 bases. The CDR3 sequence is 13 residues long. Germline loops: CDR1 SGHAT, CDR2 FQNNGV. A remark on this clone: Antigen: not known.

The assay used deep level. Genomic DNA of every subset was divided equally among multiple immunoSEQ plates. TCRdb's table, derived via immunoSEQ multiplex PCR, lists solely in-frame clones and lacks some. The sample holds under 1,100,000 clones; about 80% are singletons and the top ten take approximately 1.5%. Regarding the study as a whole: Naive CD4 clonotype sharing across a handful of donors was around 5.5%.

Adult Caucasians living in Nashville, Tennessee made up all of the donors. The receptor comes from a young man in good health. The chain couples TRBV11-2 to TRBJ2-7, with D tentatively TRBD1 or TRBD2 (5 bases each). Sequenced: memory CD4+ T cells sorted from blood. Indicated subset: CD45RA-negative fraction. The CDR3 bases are TGTGCCAGCAGCTTAGGGGGGTTTTACGAGCAGTACTTC. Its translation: CASSLGGFYEQYF.